Listed below are T cell receptor beta chains from one sample, sequenced in a study of T cells in Graves' hyperthyroidism and ophthalmopathy. TCRdb reprocessed the multiplex PCR reads with MiXCR, giving one entry per CDR3 protein. Of about 290,000 distinct CDR3 sequences listed, approximately 19% are singletons. Sequenced material: blood. The receptor set was obtained from a man aged 50-59 years with Graves' ophthalmopathy. The CDR3 runs from the conserved cysteine through the conserved F or W. The D gene is left open where the match is weak. Expanded clones get a size class; other rows say once, few or many, or leave the size out.

d_call	clone_size	j_call	v_call	cdr3_nt	cdr3_aa
.	.	TRBJ2-4	TRBV6-1	TGTGCCAGCAGCGCTGGCCCCTCCGTTATTCAGTACTTC	CASSAGPSVIQYF
TRBD1	.	TRBJ2-7	TRBV28	TGTGCCAGCAGTTGGACAGGGTACCACGAGCAGTACTTC	CASSWTGYHEQYF
.	.	TRBJ2-7	TRBV27	TGTGCCAGCAGTCGCGGGCAAAGCAATACCTACGAGCAGTACTTC	CASSRGQSNTYEQYF
TRBD1	many	TRBJ1-5	TRBV6-1	TGTGCCAGCAGGGGACAGGGGGCGATTAGCAATCAGCCCCAGCATTTT	CASRGQGAISNQPQHF
TRBD2	.	TRBJ2-1	TRBV20-1	TGCAGTGCGGTGACTAGCGGGAGTCTGGGTGAGCAGTTCTTC	CSAVTSGSLGEQFF
.	many	TRBJ2-7	TRBV6-1	TGTGCCAGCAGTCCTAATAGCAGGGAGTACGAGCAGTACTTC	CASSPNSREYEQYF
TRBD2	many	TRBJ2-2	TRBV11-2	TGTGCCAGCAGCTTACTAGCGGGAGCGTTCGCGAACACCGGGGAGCTGTTTTTT	CASSLLAGAFANTGELFF
.	few	TRBJ1-2	TRBV28	TGTGCCAGCAATTTAAGTAGGGGCAGGTATGGCTACACCTTC	CASNLSRGRYGYTF
TRBD2	many	TRBJ2-3	TRBV12-3/TRBV12-4	TGTGCCAGCAGGGGACTAGCGGGAGATCACACAGATACGCAGTATTTT	CASRGLAGDHTDTQYF
.	.	TRBJ1-1	TRBV5-5	TGTGCCAGCAGCTTGTCAGTGACCATGAACACTGAAGCTTTCTTT	CASSLSVTMNTEAFF
TRBD1	many	TRBJ1-5	TRBV27	TGTGCCAGCAGTCCTGGACAGGACTCTAGCAATCAGCCCCAGCATTTT	CASSPGQDSSNQPQHF
TRBD2	many	TRBJ2-4	TRBV20-1	TGCAGTGCTAGACCAGCGGGAGAATGGAACATTCAGTACTTC	CSARPAGEWNIQYF
.	many	TRBJ2-7	TRBV2	TGTGCCAGCAACGGTGGAAGGGGGGCCTTCAGCTCCTACGAGCAGTACTTC	CASNGGRGAFSSYEQYF
.	few	TRBJ1-5	TRBV27	TGTGCCAGCACCACAATAGAGGGTCGGAGCAATCAGCCCCAGCATTTT	CASTTIEGRSNQPQHF
.	many	TRBJ1-4	TRBV27	TGTGCCAGCAGTCTATTGGGACCATACGGAGTTGGGGATGAAAAACTGTTTTTT	CASSLLGPYGVGDEKLFF
TRBD2	many	TRBJ2-3	TRBV7-3	TGTGCCAGCAGCTCATTTAGCGGGAGTCGGACAGATACGCAGTATTTT	CASSSFSGSRTDTQYF
.	few	TRBJ2-5	TRBV19	TGTGCCAGTAGTATAGAATCCAGAGGAGAGACCCAGTACTTC	CASSIESRGETQYF
.	.	TRBJ2-7	TRBV5-1	TGCGCCAGCAGCTTACGAGGGGGGGAGGGCTTTTACGAGCAGTACTTC	CASSLRGGEGFYEQYF
TRBD2	few	TRBJ2-1	TRBV11-2	TGTGCCAGCAGCCTACGGACTAGTACGGACAATGAGCAGTTCTTC	CASSLRTSTDNEQFF
.	many	TRBJ2-3	TRBV7-9	TGTGCCAGCAGCTTAGCCGCGACCGGGAACACGCAGTATTTT	CASSLAATGNTQYF
TRBD2	.	TRBJ2-7	TRBV28	TGTGCCAGCAACTACGGGAGGGCTAACGAGCAGTACTTC	CASNYGRANEQYF
TRBD2	many	TRBJ2-1	TRBV5-1	TGCGCCAGCCGAACTAGCGGGAGCTCCAATGAGCAGTTCTTC	CASRTSGSSNEQFF
.	once	TRBJ1-1	TRBV20-1	TGCAGTGCCGGGGGGGGGGGCACTGAAGCTTTCTTT	CSAGGGGTEAFF
.	.	TRBJ2-7	TRBV5-8	TGTGCCAGCAGCGCCGGGGTTGGTTACGAGCAGTACTTC	CASSAGVGYEQYF
TRBD1	.	TRBJ1-1	TRBV20-1	TGCAGTGCTAGTATCGCAGGGGGCTACACTGAAGCTTTCTTT	CSASIAGGYTEAFF
.	.	TRBJ2-2	TRBV7-2	TGTGCCAGCAGCTTATGGGGTGCGTGGGCTACCGGGGAGCTGTTTTTT	CASSLWGAWATGELFF
TRBD2	.	TRBJ2-1	TRBV7-2	TGTGCCAGCAGCTTATCCTCGGGAGCGGGGGGAAGAAATGAGCAGTTCTTC	CASSLSSGAGGRNEQFF
.	few	TRBJ2-2	TRBV28	TGTGCCAGCAGTTTAGTTTCGGACGGCTCATTGGTAGCCGGCGGGGAGCTGTTTTTT	CASSLVSDGSLVAGGELFF
.	.	TRBJ2-3	TRBV7-8	TGTGCCAGCAGCTTAGAAGCAGGGAGGTGGGATACGCAGTATTTT	CASSLEAGRWDTQYF
.	.	TRBJ1-5	TRBV19	TGTGCCAGTAGTATACTCACAGGGAGCAATCAGCCCCAGCATTTT	CASSILTGSNQPQHF
.	many	TRBJ2-7	TRBV7-2	TGTGCCAGCAGCCCGAAACTAGGAGGGAGCCCGCAGTACTTC	CASSPKLGGSPQYF
.	many	TRBJ2-5	TRBV20-1	TGCAGTGCTAGCCCCCTCCTAGGGCCGCAAGAGACCCAGTACTTC	CSASPLLGPQETQYF
TRBD2	.	TRBJ2-1	TRBV15	TGTGCCACCAGCAGGAGGACTAGCGGGGGGATTAGTGAGCAGTTCTTC	CATSRRTSGGISEQFF
TRBD2	few	TRBJ2-5	TRBV6-2/TRBV6-3	TGTGCCAGCAGTTACTCGAGGCTAGCGGGATCCGGGGAGACCCAGTACTTC	CASSYSRLAGSGETQYF